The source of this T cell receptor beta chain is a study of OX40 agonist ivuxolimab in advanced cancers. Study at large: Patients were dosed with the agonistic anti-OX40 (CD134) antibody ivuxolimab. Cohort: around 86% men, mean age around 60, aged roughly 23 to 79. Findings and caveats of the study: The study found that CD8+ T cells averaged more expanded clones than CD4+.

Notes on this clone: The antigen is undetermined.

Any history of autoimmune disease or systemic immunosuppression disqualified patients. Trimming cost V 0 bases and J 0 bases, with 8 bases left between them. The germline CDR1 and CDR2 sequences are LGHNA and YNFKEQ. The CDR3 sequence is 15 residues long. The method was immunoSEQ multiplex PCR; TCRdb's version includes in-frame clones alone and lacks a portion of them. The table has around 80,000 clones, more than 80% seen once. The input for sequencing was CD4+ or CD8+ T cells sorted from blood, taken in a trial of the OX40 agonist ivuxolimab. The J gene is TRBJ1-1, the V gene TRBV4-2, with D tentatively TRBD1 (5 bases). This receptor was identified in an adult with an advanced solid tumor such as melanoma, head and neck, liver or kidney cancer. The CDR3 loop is CASSQDGALNTEAFF. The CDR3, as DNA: TGTGCCAGCAGCCAAGATGGGGCGCTGAACACTGAAGCTTTCTTT.